This TCR beta chain appears in the sequencing data of a study of tumor and adjacent non-tumor tissue in lung cancer. Looking at the study overall: The cohort had about twelve adenocarcinoma, a couple of squamous cell and 1 small cell patients. About 4.17 million productive TCRbeta reads were obtained per sample on average.

The study, taken as a whole, reports: Compared with tumor, normal lung showed significantly lower TCR diversity. Top 100 clones took a larger repertoire share in normal lung.

The library came from three nested PCR rounds adapted from ARM-PCR protocols. TCRdb ran MiXCR on the multiplex PCR reads and lists one entry per CDR3 protein. The table includes approximately 76,000 distinct CDR3 sequences, approximately 71% detected once. From germline, CDR1 is DFQATT and CDR2 SNEGSKA (reference sequence). The CDR3 spans 16 residues. Trimming removed 0 bases from V and 0 bases from J, with 15 bases in between. Concerning this clonotype itself: The antigen is unknown.

This sample's RNA came from whole unsorted tissue. The gene calls are TRBV20-1 and TRBJ2-7; D is unclear. The clonotype originates from a woman in her 70s with non-small cell lung cancer. Sequenced material: lung tumor tissue. This CDR3 is CSARDHLSSSSYEQYF. The DNA for the CDR3 is TGCAGTGCTAGAGATCATTTGAGCAGTAGCTCCTACGAGCAGTACTTC.